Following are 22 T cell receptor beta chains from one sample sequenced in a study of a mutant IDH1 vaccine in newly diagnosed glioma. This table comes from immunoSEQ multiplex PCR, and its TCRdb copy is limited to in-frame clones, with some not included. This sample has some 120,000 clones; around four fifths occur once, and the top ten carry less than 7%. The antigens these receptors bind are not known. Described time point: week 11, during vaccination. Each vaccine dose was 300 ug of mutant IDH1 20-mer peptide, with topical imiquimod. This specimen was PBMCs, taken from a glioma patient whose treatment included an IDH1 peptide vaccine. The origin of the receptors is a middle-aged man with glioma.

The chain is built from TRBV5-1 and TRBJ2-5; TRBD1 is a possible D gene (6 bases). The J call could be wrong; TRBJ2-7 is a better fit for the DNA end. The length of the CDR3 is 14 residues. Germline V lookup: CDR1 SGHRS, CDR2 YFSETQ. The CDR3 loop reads CASSLNRDFYEQYF. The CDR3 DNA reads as TGCGCCAGCAGCTTGAACAGGGATTTCTACGAGCAGTACTTC.

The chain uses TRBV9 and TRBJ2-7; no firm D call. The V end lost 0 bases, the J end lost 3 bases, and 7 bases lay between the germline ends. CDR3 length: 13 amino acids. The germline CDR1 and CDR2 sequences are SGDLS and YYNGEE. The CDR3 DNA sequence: TGTGCCAGCAGCGTAGGGCCCAACTACGAGCAGTACTTC. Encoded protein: CASSVGPNYEQYF. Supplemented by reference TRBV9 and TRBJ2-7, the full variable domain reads DSGVTQTPKHLITATGQRVTLRCSPRSGDLSVYWYQQSLDQGLQFLIQYYNGEERAKGNILERFSAQQFPDLHSELNLSSLELGDSALYFCASSVGPNYEQYFGPGTRLTVT.

The CDR3 sequence is CASSYSRGSYEQYF. The CDR3 region has the DNA TGTGCCAGCAGTTACTCGAGGGGATCCTACGAGCAGTACTTC. The rearrangement links TRBV6-6 to TRBJ2-7; the D call may be TRBD1 or TRBD2 (5 bases each). Looked up from germline, CDR1 is MNHNY and CDR2 is SVGAGI (reference sequence). The V end was cut by 0 bases, the J end by 1 base, with 7 bases between. The CDR3 consists of 14 residues.

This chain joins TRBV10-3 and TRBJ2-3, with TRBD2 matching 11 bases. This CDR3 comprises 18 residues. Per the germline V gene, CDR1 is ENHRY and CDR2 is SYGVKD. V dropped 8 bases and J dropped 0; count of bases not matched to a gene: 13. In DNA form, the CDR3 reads TGTGCCATCCAAGAGGGGGGACTAGCGGCACCTAGCACAGATACGCAGTATTTT. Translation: CAIQEGGLAAPSTDTQYF.

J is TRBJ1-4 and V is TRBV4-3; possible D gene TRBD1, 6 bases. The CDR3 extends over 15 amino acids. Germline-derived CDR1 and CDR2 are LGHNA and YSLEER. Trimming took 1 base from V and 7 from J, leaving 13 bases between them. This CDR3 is CASSQAQGDGEKLFF. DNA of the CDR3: TGCGCCAGCAGCCAAGCACAGGGTGATGGTGAAAAACTGTTTTTT.

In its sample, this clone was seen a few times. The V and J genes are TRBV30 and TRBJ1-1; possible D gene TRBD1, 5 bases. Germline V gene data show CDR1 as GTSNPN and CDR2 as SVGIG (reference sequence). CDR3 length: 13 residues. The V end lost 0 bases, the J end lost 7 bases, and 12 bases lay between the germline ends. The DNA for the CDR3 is TGTGCCTGGAGTGTCGGGCAGGGTGGTGAAGCTTTCTTT. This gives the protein CAWSVGQGGEAFF. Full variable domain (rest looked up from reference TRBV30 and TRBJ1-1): SQTIHQWPATLVQPVGSPLSLECTVEGTSNPNLYWYRQAAGRGLQLLFYSVGIGQISSEVPQNLSASRPQDRQFILSSKKLLLSDSGFYLCAWSVGQGGEAFFGQGTRLTVV.

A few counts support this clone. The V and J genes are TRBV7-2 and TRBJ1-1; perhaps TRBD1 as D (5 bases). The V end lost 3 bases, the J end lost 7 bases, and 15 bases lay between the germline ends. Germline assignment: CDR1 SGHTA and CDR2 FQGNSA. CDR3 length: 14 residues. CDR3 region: CASSFGSRGLEAFF. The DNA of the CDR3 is TGTGCCAGCAGCTTTGGCAGTCGGGGCCTTGAAGCTTTCTTT.

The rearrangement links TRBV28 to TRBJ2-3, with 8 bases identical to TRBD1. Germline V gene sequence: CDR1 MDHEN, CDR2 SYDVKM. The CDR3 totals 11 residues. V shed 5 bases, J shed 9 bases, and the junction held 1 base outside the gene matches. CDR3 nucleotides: TGTGCCAGCAGTCGGACAGGGACGCAGTATTTT. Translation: CASSRTGTQYF.

The CDR3 here is CASSYPGQAWAFF. The CDR3 DNA follows: TGTGCCAGCAGTTACCCGGGACAGGCCTGGGCTTTCTTT. The J gene is TRBJ1-1, the V gene TRBV6-5, with TRBD1 identical over 8 bases. CDR1 is MNHEY, CDR2 SVGAGI, per germline. The CDR3 sequence is 13 residues long. The V and J ends lost 2 bases and 11 bases, in that order; junction bases with no gene match: 7.

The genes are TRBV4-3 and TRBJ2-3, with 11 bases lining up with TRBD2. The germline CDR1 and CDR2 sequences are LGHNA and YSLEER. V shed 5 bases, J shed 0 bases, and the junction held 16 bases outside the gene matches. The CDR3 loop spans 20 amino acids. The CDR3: CASSSGISGGDSPSTDTQYF. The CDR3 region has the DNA TGCGCCAGCAGCTCCGGCATTAGCGGGGGGGACAGCCCTAGCACAGATACGCAGTATTTT.

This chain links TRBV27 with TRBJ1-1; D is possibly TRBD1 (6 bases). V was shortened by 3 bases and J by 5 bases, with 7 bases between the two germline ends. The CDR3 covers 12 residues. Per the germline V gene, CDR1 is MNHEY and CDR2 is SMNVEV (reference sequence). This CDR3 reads CASSLTGTEAFF. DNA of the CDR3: TGTGCCAGCAGTTTGACAGGAACTGAAGCTTTCTTT.

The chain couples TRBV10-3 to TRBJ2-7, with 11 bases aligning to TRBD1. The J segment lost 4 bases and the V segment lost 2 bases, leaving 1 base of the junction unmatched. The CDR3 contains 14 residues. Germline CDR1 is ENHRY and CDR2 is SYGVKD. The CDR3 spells CAISEGTGGYEQYF. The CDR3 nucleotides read TGTGCCATCAGTGAGGGGACAGGGGGATACGAGCAGTACTTC.

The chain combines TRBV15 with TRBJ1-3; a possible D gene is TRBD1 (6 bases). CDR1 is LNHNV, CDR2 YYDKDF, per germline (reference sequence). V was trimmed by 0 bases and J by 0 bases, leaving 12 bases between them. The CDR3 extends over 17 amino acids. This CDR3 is CATSRDLKGGSGNTIYF. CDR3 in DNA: TGTGCCACCAGCAGAGATCTAAAGGGGGGCTCTGGAAACACCATATATTTT.

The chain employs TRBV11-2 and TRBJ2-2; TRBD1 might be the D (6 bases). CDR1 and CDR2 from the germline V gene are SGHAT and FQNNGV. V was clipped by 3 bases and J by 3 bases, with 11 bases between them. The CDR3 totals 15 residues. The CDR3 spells CASSFQGPHTGELFF. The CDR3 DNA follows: TGTGCCAGCAGCTTTCAGGGGCCGCACACCGGGGAGCTGTTTTTT.

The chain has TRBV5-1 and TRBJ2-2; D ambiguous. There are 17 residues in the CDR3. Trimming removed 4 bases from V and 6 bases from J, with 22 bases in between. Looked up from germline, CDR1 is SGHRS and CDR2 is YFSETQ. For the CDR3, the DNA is TGCGCCAGCAGCCCCGGGCCCTCGGGTCCGGCGGCCGGGGAGCTGTTTTTT. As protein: CASSPGPSGPAAGELFF.

The CDR3 protein is CASSLERGELYEQYF. The CDR3 DNA follows: TGCGCCAGCAGCTTGGAGAGGGGTGAGCTCTACGAGCAGTACTTC. This chain uses TRBV5-1 with TRBJ2-7; D is tentatively TRBD1 or TRBD2 (5 bases each). The CDR3 loop spans 15 amino acids. CDR1 and CDR2 (germline): SGHRS, YFSETQ. Trimming removed 0 bases at V and 3 bases at J, with 13 bases between.

The CDR3 nucleotides are TGTGCCAGCGCCAACGAGCCCCCCTACGAGCAGTACTTC. Translated: CASANEPPYEQYF. V is TRBV7-9 and J is TRBJ2-7, with no clear D. V lost 8 bases and J 2 bases, leaving 13 bases between the germline ends. The CDR3 totals 13 residues. Germline CDR1 and CDR2: SEHNR and FQNEAQ (reference sequence). Drawing the rest from reference TRBV7-9 and TRBJ2-7, the complete variable domain is DTGVSQNPRHKITKRGQNVTFRCDPISEHNRLYWYRQTLGQGPEFLTYFQNEAQLEKSRLLSDRFSAERPKGSFSTLEIQRTEQGDSAMYLCASANEPPYEQYFGPGTRLTVT.

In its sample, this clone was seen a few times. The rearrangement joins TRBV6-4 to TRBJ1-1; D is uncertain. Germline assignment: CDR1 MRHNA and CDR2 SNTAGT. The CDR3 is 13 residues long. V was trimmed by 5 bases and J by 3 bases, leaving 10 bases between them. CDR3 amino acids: CASSRRWDTEAFF. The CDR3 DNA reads TGTGCCAGCAGTAGAAGGTGGGACACTGAAGCTTTCTTT.

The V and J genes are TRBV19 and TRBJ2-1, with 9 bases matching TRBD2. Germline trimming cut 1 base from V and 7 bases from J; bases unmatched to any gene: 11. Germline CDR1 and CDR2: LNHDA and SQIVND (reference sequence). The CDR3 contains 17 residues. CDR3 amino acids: CASSIGMAGGGANEQFF. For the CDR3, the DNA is TGTGCCAGTAGTATAGGAATGGCCGGCGGGGGGGCAAATGAGCAGTTCTTC.

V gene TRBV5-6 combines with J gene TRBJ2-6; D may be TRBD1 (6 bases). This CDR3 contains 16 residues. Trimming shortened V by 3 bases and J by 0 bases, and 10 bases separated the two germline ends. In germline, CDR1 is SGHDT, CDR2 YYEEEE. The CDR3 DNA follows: TGTGCCAGCAGCTGGACAGCAAACTCTGGGGCCAACGTCCTGACTTTC. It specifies CASSWTANSGANVLTF.

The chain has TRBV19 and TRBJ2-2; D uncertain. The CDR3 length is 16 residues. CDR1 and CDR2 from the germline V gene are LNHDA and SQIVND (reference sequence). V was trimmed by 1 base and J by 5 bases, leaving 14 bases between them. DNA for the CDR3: TGTGCCAGTAGTATAGGTCCCCCCTGGGTGACCGGGGAGCTGTTTTTT. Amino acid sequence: CASSIGPPWVTGELFF.

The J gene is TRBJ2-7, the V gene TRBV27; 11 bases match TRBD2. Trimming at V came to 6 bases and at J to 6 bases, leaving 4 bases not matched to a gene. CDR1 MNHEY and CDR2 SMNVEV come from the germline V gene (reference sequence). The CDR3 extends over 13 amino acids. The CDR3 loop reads CASRTSGGSEQYF. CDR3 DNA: TGTGCCAGCAGAACTAGCGGGGGAAGCGAGCAGTACTTC.